This T cell receptor beta chain stems from a study of cytomegalovirus exposure and HLA in healthy donors. Study-level points and caveats: Follow-up analysis found HLA locus-dependent TCR association rates, highest for DRB1 and lowest for HLA-C. Listed as cytomegalovirus-associated were 150 to 200 TCR beta chains. With further analysis later on, most CMV-associated TCR beta chains appeared HLA-restricted.

PCR involved 60 Vbeta and 13 Jbeta primers. Per the original methods: It was a later analysis that counted roughly 79 million unique TCR beta chains, of which approximately 9.9 million were shared. Assay: immunoSEQ multiplex PCR; the TCRdb copy retains only in-frame clones and omits some. The DNA was the basis for D and trimming; V, J and clone size are from that table. This table has roughly 180,000 clones, 80% to 90% appearing once. In the case of this clone: The antigen is unknown.

The CDR3 totals 16 residues. V lost 4 bases and J lost 10; bases outside the gene matches: 12. The V gene's germline CDR1 is SGHDT and CDR2 YYEEEE. The receptor was derived from a girl aged 2-10 years in good health and CMV-seropositive. Specimen: PBMCs. The gene calls are TRBV5-6 and TRBJ1-6; 9 bases fit TRBD1. CDR3 DNA: TGTGCCAGCAGCCCGCTACAGGGGGCAGTGGGGTCACCCCTCCACTTT. Its protein product is CASSPLQGAVGSPLHF. The complete variable domain, with remaining parts taken from reference TRBV5-6 and TRBJ1-6, reads DAGVTQSPTHLIKTRGQQVTLRCSPKSGHDTVSWYQQALGQGPQFIFQYYEEEERQRGNFPDRFSGHQFPNYSSELNVNALLLGDSALYLCASSPLQGAVGSPLHFGNGTRLTVT.